The T cell receptor (beta chain) described here comes from a study of T-cell memory formation after mild COVID-19 (TCRdb year 2021). About the investigation overall: TCR sequence clusters from the two donors were largely donor specific. In a couple of donors, T-cell clones that expanded and contracted after mild COVID-19 were followed by sequencing TCRalpha and TCRbeta repertoires longitudinally. Two young, previously healthy adult volunteers, one female and one male, were included in the cohort.

The investigation overall reported the following: The study covered only a couple of mild cases, and larger cohorts including severe cases with pre-infection samples were considered necessary. Clones that contracted from day 15 to 85 showed balanced CD4/CD8 phenotypes, whereas a second wave of clones that expanded from day 15 to 37 leaned towards CD4+. Some responding clones were found in pre-infection memory, which suggests that pre-existing cross-reactive memory T cells took part in the SARS-CoV-2 response. Contracting CD4+ clones turned up mainly in the CM and EM memory subsets, whereas EMRA was where CD8+ clones were enriched. SARS-CoV-2 specificity of the second-wave clones peaking on day 37 was not confirmed.

PBMCs were isolated by Ficoll-Paque density gradient centrifugation. With respect to this clonotype: It lacks a known antigen. Per-base quality was not reported, and no clone a single base away is much larger than it.

For sequencing, an Illumina NovaSeq 6000 was employed. cDNA libraries for TCRalpha and TCRbeta were prepared by 5'RACE using constant-segment primers, with sample barcodes and unique molecular identifiers added. Trizol reagent was used to extract RNA from every sample. The libraries were amplified in two PCR steps, and the second step added a second sample barcode and Illumina TruSeq adapters. Sequencing of libraries was performed on an Illumina NovaSeq with 2 x 150 bp paired-end reads. Regarding the original processing steps: Reads were demultiplexed and collapsed into UMI-guided consensus sequences with migec v1.2.7. With mixcr v2.1.11, UMI consensuses were aligned to TRA and TRB V and J templates and assembled into clonotypes. A clonotype was counted as expanded or contracted only when both edgeR and NoisET called the clonotype significant, with the noise models trained on biological replicates. For edgeR calls, the cutoffs were a false discovery rate-adjusted p below 0.01 and a log2 fold-change threshold of 1. As an exploratory analysis of dynamics, max-normalized trajectories of the 1000 most abundant clonotypes were examined with PCA combined with hierarchical clustering. Separately sequenced CD4+ and CD8+ repertoires were used to assign a CD4 or CD8 phenotype to each responding clone. The public reads were quality trimmed at Q25 with fastp and then assembled into clones with MiXCR by TCRdb, keeping productive beta chains. A single entry per CDR3 protein holds the most common genes and DNA from its merged rows. These V and J calls are TCRdb output, not the study's own analysis. This sample is represented by a few hundred thousand distinct CDR3 sequences; roughly 15% of them were singletons. 20% to 25% of the sample is taken by the ten largest.

Specimen: PBMCs or a T cell subset sorted from them (not recorded which). This TCR derives from a man younger than 35 who had mild COVID-19 (a few samples of this study predate the infection). The sample titles of this study are shuffled in the database, so cell type and time point are left out; the donor was told from shared clones.

The CDR3 reads CASRLTGGTQYF. The bases read TGTGCCAGCAGACTTACAGGAGGTACGCAGTATTTT. The rearrangement joined TRBV2 to TRBJ2-3; the D element could tentatively be TRBD1 or TRBD2, as 5 bases agree for each. Relative to germline, V is 6 bases shorter and J is 8 bases shorter, with 12 bases between their ends. The CDR3 contains 12 residues, cysteine and phenylalanine counted. Here the CDR3 DNA is all that survives: 36 bases in frame from base 1. Reading the germline V gene gives CDR1 SNHLY and CDR2 FYNNEI.